One and the same sample provided the 7 T cell receptor beta chains below, sequenced in a study of low-dose radiotherapy and immunotherapy resistance in tumors. Alpha- and beta-chain coverage of first-strand cDNA came from TRAV- and TRBV-specific primers. A constant-region primer paired with the V-primer adapter amplified TCRs over approximately 20 PCR cycles. One entry per CDR3 protein, called by TCRdb with MiXCR from the reads. The sample gives about 91,000 distinct CDR3 sequences, 20% to 25% of which show up once; roughly 13% is in the top ten. Time point here: after trial treatment. Regarding treatment: LDRT plus nivolumab, ipilimumab, low-dose cyclophosphamide and aspirin (RACIN trial). Sequenced here: PBMCs, sampled after low-dose radiotherapy plus immunotherapy. These receptors were collected from a female donor with ovarian cancer.

This clonotype was observed many times. The chain couples TRBV2 to TRBJ1-1, with 7 bases fitting TRBD1. V trimming: 5 bases; J trimming: 1 base; junction bases outside the gene matches: 4. The CDR3 totals 14 residues. The germline V gene encodes CDR1 SNHLY and CDR2 FYNNEI. CDR3 DNA sequence: TGTGCCAGCAGTAATAAGGGGGCGAACACTGAAGCTTTCTTT. Translation gives CASSNKGANTEAFF.

This clonotype was counted many times. The rearrangement joins TRBV7-8 to TRBJ2-3; 9 positions match TRBD1. Germline trimming cut 5 bases from V and 1 base from J; bases unmatched to any gene: 4. This CDR3 is built from 15 residues. Germline-derived CDR1 and CDR2 are SGHVS and FQNEAQ. The CDR3 region has the DNA TGTGCCAGCAGCATACAGGGGGCCGGCACAGATACGCAGTATTTT. Translating it yields CASSIQGAGTDTQYF.

This clonotype showed up just a few times. The chain uses TRBV12-3 or TRBV12-4 and TRBJ1-5, with 8 bases identical to TRBD1. This CDR3 spans 14 amino acids. J gave up 4 bases and V 6 bases, and 5 bases lay outside the gene matches. The CDR3 DNA reads TGTGCCAGCAGGCAGGGGGCGAGTAATCAGCCCCAGCATTTT. Translating gives CASRQGASNQPQHF.

Many counts were recorded for this clonotype. The rearrangement links TRBV5-1 to TRBJ2-2, with D uncertain. V lost 0 bases to trimming and J lost 10 bases, with 4 bases between them. CDR3 length equals 11 residues. CDR1 is SGHRS, CDR2 YFSETQ, per germline. The CDR3 loop is CASSLAQELFF. CDR3 DNA sequence: TGCGCCAGCAGCTTGGCCCAGGAGCTGTTTTTT.

This clonotype has ten or more counts. This sequence joins TRBV7-2 and TRBJ2-3; 8 bases agree with TRBD2. The CDR3 has 15 amino acids. V gave up 4 bases and J gave up 4 bases; unmatched junction bases: 7. CDR1 and CDR2 (germline): SGHTA, FQGNSA. CDR3 region: CASSSAGTRADTQYF. As DNA, the CDR3 is TGTGCCAGCAGCTCTGCAGGGACTAGGGCAGATACGCAGTATTTT.

On this clonotype: A read error is the likely source, as a far larger clone sits one nucleotide away. The rearrangement joins TRBV5-8 to TRBJ1-5; D remains unclear. The CDR3 runs to 13 residues. The germline gives CDR1 SGHTS, CDR2 YDEGEE. Trimming stripped 6 bases from V and 7 bases from J, with 14 bases between. DNA for the CDR3: TGTGCCAGCACGTTCGGGGATGGGCAGCCCCAGCATTTT. This encodes CASTFGDGQPQHF.

This clonotype occurred many times. V usage is TRBV2 and J usage is TRBJ2-3, with 10 bases lining up with TRBD2. The CDR3 spans 16 residues. Germline CDR1 is SNHLY and CDR2 is FYNNEI. V dropped 0 bases and J dropped 3; count of bases not matched to a gene: 3. The CDR3 DNA follows: TGTGCCAGCAGTGAAGCGGCTAGCGGGAGAACAGATACGCAGTATTTT. This gives the protein CASSEAASGRTDTQYF.